The 3 T cell receptor beta chains presented below share a single source sample, sequenced in a study of T cells in Graves' hyperthyroidism and ophthalmopathy. Using RNA transcripts as the source, TCR beta CDR3 regions were amplified. HTBI primers drove first-round RT-PCR of the TCR CDR3. TCRdb re-called the multiplex PCR reads through MiXCR, storing one row per CDR3 protein. The table includes fewer than 550,000 distinct CDR3 sequences, around a sixth detected once. The specimen was blood. These receptors were collected from a woman aged 18-29 years with Graves' hyperthyroidism.

The chain links TRBV19 to TRBJ1-2; D call uncertain. This CDR3 region has 13 residues. V lost 3 bases, J lost 3 bases, and 8 bases lay in between. Germline CDR1 LNHDA, CDR2 SQIVND (reference sequence). CDR3 nucleotides: TGTGCCAGTAGTATGAGGACTGACTATGGCTACACCTTC. Translating gives CASSMRTDYGYTF.

This clonotype was observed a few times. V is TRBV11-2 and J is TRBJ2-6; 7 positions agree with TRBD1. V was pared by 0 bases and J by 2 bases, with 10 bases of the junction left unmatched. Germline CDR1 is SGHAT and CDR2 is FQNNGV. This CDR3 has 19 amino acids. CDR3 loop: CASSLDVTGALAGANVLTF. The CDR3 bases are TGTGCCAGCAGCTTAGATGTAACAGGGGCGCTGGCTGGGGCCAACGTCCTGACTTTC.

This clonotype was detected only a few times. The genes are TRBV4-1 and TRBJ2-7, with 7 bases that match TRBD2. The CDR3 runs to 15 residues. V shed 1 base, J shed 1 base, and the junction held 4 bases outside the gene matches. Per germline, CDR1 MGHRA and CDR2 YSYEKL. The DNA for the CDR3 is TGCGCCAGCAGCCAAGGCTCTAGCGGTTCCTACGAGCAGTACTTC. As protein: CASSQGSSGSYEQYF.